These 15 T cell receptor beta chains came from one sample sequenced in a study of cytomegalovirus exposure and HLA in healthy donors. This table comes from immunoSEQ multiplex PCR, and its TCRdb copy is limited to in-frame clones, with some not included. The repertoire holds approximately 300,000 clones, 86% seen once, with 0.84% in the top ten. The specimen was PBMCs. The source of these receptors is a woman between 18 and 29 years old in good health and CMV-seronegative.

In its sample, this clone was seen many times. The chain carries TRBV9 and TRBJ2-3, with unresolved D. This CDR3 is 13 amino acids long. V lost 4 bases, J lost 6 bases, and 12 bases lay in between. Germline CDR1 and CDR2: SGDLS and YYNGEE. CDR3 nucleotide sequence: TGTGCCAGCAGCCCTCTGAGCGCCGATACGCAGTATTTT. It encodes CASSPLSADTQYF.

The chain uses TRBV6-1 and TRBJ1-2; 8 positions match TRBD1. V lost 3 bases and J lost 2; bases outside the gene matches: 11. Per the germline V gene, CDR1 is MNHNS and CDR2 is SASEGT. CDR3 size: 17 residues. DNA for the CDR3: TGTGCCAGCAGTGACGATTGGACAGGGCCCTCCAACTATGGCTACACCTTC. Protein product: CASSDDWTGPSNYGYTF.

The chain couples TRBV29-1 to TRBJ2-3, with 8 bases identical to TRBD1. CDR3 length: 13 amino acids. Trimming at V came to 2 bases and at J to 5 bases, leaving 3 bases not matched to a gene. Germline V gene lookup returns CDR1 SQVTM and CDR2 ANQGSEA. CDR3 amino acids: CSVEQGAVDTQYF. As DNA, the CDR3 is TGCAGCGTTGAACAGGGGGCGGTAGATACGCAGTATTTT.

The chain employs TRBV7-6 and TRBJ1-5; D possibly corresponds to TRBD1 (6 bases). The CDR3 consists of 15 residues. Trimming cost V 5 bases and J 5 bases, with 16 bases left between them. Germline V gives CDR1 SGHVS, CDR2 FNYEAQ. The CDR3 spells CASSPGTRGDQPQHF. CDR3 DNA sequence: TGTGCCAGCAGCCCCGGGACACGGGGGGATCAGCCCCAGCATTTT.

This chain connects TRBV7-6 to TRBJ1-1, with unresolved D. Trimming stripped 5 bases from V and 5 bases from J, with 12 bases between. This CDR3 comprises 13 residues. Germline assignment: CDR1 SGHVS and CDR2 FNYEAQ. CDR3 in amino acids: CASSHLPQTEAFF. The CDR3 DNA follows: TGTGCCAGCAGCCATCTCCCACAGACTGAAGCTTTCTTT. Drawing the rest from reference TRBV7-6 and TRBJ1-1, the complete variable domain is GAGVSQSPRYKVTKRGQDVALRCDPISGHVSLYWYRQALGQGPEFLTYFNYEAQQDKSGLPNDRFSAERPEGSISTLTIQRTEQRDSAMYRCASSHLPQTEAFFGQGTRLTVV.

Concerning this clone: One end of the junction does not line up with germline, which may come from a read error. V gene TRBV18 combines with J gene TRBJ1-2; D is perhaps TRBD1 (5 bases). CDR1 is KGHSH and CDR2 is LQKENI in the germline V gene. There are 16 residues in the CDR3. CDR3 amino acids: CASSPPEGRANYGYTF. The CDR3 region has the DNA TGTGCCAGCTCCCCACCGGAGGGCAGGGCTAACTATGGCTACACCTTC. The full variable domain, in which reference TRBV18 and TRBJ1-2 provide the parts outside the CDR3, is NAGVMQNPRHLVRRRGQEARLRCSPMKGHSHVYWYRQLPEEGLKFMVYLQKENIIDESGMPKERFSAEFPKEGPSILRIQQVVRGDSAAYFCASSPPEGRANYGYTFGSGTRLTVV.

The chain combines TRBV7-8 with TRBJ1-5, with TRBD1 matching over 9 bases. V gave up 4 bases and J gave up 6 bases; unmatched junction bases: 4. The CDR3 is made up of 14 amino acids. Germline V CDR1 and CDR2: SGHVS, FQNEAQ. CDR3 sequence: CASSSGTGIQPQHF. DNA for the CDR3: TGTGCCAGCAGCTCCGGGACAGGGATTCAGCCCCAGCATTTT.

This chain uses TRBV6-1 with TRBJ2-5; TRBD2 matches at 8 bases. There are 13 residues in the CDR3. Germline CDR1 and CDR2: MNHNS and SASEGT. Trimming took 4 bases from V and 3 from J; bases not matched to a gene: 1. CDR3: CASSVSGKETQYF. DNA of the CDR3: TGTGCCAGCAGTGTTAGCGGGAAAGAGACCCAGTACTTC.

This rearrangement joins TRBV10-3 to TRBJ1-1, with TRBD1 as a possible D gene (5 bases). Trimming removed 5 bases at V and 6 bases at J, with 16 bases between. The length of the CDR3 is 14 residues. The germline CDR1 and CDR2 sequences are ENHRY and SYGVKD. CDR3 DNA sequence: TGTGCCATCAGTTCAGGGATCCAAGGCGCTGAAGCTTTCTTT. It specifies CAISSGIQGAEAFF.

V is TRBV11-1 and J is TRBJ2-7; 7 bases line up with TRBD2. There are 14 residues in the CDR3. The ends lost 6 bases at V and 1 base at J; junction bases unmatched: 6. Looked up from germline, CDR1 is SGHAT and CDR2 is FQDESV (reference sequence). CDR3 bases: TGTGCCAGCAGTTCGACTAGCCTTTCCTACGAGCAGTACTTC. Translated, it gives CASSSTSLSYEQYF.

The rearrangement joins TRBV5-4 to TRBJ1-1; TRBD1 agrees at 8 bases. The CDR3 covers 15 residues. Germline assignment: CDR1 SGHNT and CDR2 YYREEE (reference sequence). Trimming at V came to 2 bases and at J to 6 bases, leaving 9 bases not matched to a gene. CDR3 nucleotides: TGTGCCAGCAGCTTCCCCACAGGGGGAAGGGCTGAAGCTTTCTTT. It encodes CASSFPTGGRAEAFF.

CDR3 region: CASSRQGTGNQPQHF. The CDR3 DNA follows: TGTGCCAGCAGTAGACAGGGCACGGGCAATCAGCCCCAGCATTTT. The chain couples TRBV2 to TRBJ1-5, with 7 positions matching TRBD1. The V and J ends lost 5 bases and 2 bases, in that order; junction bases with no gene match: 6. Germline values: CDR1 SNHLY, CDR2 FYNNEI. CDR3 length: 15 residues.

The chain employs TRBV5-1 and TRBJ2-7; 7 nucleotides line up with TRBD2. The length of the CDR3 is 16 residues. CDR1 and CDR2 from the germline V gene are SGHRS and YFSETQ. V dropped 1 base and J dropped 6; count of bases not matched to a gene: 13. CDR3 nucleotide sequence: TGCGCCAGCAGCTTGAATGCGGGAGCATCGGGGGGCGAGCAGTACTTC. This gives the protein CASSLNAGASGGEQYF.

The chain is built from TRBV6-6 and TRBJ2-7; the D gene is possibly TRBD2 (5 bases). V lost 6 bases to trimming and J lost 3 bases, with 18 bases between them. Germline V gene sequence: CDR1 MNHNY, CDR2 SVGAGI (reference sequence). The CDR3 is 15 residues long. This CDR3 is CASSLLLGQNYEQYF. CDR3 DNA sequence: TGTGCCAGCAGCCTTCTACTAGGGCAGAACTACGAGCAGTACTTC.

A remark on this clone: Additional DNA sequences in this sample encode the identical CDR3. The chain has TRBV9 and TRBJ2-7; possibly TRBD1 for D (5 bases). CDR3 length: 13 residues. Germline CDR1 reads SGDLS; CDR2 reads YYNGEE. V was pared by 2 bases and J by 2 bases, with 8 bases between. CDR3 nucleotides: TGTGCCAGCAGCGTCGACAGCACCTACGAGCAGTACTTC. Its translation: CASSVDSTYEQYF.